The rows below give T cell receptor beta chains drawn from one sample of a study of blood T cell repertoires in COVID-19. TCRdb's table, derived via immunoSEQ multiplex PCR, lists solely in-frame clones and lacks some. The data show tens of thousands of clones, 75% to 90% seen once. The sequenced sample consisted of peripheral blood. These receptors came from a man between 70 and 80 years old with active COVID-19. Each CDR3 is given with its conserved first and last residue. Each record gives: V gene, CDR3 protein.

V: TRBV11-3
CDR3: CASSLDFTYEQYF

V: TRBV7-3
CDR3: CASSDSGGATDTQYF

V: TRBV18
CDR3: CASSPIRQGGTEAFF

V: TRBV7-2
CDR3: CASSLVSAGGTGELFF

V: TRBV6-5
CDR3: CASRPTGNNYGYTF

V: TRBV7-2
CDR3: CASSPRRWGGAGAYEQYF

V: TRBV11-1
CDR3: CASSQRDRGTNEQYF

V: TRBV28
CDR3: CASSRRTGGTDTQYF

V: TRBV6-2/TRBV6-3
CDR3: CASSPSIGAGFNQPQHF

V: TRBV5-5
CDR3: CASSMGTGRGYTF

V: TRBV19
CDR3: CASSSRQGARGANVLTF

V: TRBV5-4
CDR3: CASSRSGSPLHF